The 6 T cell receptor beta chains below come from one sample, sequenced in a study of shared clonotypes between healthy human individuals. The table came from immunoSEQ multiplex PCR; TCRdb's copy has only in-frame clones and leaves some out. The table shows about 1.9 million clones, with just over 90% occurring only once. Naive-designated CD8 cells lacked CD45RO, were positively enriched for CCR7, and omitted terminally differentiated effector memory CD45RA+ cells. The specimen sequenced was naive CD8+ T cells from PBMCs. Receptor source: a man aged 18-30 years in good health. Some clones in this sample may be carry-over from other donors' samples.

The chain carries TRBV29-1 and TRBJ2-5, with a weak D call TRBD1 (5 bases). The CDR3 consists of 14 residues. Germline V gene lookup returns CDR1 SQVTM and CDR2 ANQGSEA. The V gene lost 7 bases and the J gene lost 2 bases, with 17 bases spanning the gap. The CDR3 loop reads CSAPITGEQETQYF. DNA for the CDR3: TGCAGCGCTCCAATTACAGGAGAACAAGAGACCCAGTACTTC.

This clone was seen once. The chain links TRBV5-1 to TRBJ2-7; TRBD2 matches at 8 bases. The CDR3 runs to 16 residues. Germline V gene lookup returns CDR1 SGHRS and CDR2 YFSETQ. J was trimmed by 4 bases and V by 4 bases; bases with no gene match: 13. CDR3: CASSPRGGRETYEQYF. The CDR3 DNA sequence: TGCGCCAGCAGCCCCCGCGGGGGGCGGGAGACATACGAGCAGTACTTC.

This chain connects TRBV27 to TRBJ1-2, with 9 bases fitting TRBD1. Germline trimming cut 1 base from V and 5 bases from J; bases unmatched to any gene: 8. The CDR3 loop spans 16 amino acids. CDR1 MNHEY and CDR2 SMNVEV come from the germline V gene (reference sequence). As DNA, the CDR3 is TGTGCCAGCAGTTTATTTCTTAATGGACAGGGGTATGGCTACACCTTC. It codes for CASSLFLNGQGYGYTF.

The chain employs TRBV27 and TRBJ2-1; 9 bases match TRBD2. Looked up from germline, CDR1 is MNHEY and CDR2 is SMNVEV (reference sequence). CDR3 length: 15 residues. The V and J ends lost 5 bases and 5 bases, in that order; junction bases with no gene match: 7. The CDR3 sequence: CASSPLAGVHNEQFF. DNA for the CDR3: TGTGCCAGCAGTCCGTTAGCGGGAGTTCACAATGAGCAGTTCTTC.

The chain carries TRBV18 and TRBJ2-7, with D possibly being TRBD1 or TRBD2 (5 bases each). V shed 5 bases and J shed 3 bases, with 17 bases lying between them. Germline V CDR1 and CDR2: KGHSH, LQKENI. The CDR3 consists of 15 residues. CDR3 nucleotides: TGTGCCAGCTCATCGTCCGGGACCCCAGTCTACGAGCAGTACTTC. Its translation is CASSSSGTPVYEQYF.

In this sample, this clone turned up once. The rearrangement links TRBV4-3 to TRBJ2-2; D gene ambiguous. The CDR3 covers 16 residues. Germline CDR1 and CDR2: LGHNA and YSLEER. The V end lost 1 base, the J end lost 2 bases, and 11 bases lay between the germline ends. CDR3: CASSQGPHGNTGELFF. DNA of the CDR3: TGCGCCAGCAGCCAAGGTCCCCACGGAAACACCGGGGAGCTGTTTTTT.